The 20 T cell receptor beta chains below were found in one sample sequenced in a study of blood T cell repertoires in COVID-19. Method: immunoSEQ multiplex PCR; TCRdb's copy keeps in-frame clones and lacks some. The table records roughly 200,000 clones, 75% to 85% of them present only once. Input material: peripheral blood. These TCRs come from a woman aged 40 to 55 with COVID-19, enrolled during active disease.

The V gene is TRBV4-2, the J gene TRBJ1-1, with a tentative D call TRBD1 (6 bases). The V end lost 0 bases, the J end lost 12 bases, and 8 bases lay between the germline ends. Germline CDR1 and CDR2: LGHNA and YNFKEQ. The CDR3 is 11 amino acids. CDR3 nucleotide sequence: TGTGCCAGCAGCCAAGACAGGGGAACTTTCTTT. It specifies CASSQDRGTFF.

The rearrangement uses TRBV30 and TRBJ1-1, with 7 bases that match TRBD1. After removal of 4 bases from V and 11 bases from J, the junction contained 19 bases not matched to a gene. From germline, CDR1 is GTSNPN and CDR2 SVGIG (reference sequence). The CDR3 is made up of 15 amino acids. The CDR3 sequence: CAWTRTGAGEASAFF. In DNA, the CDR3 is TGTGCCTGGACCCGTACAGGGGCAGGGGAGGCGTCGGCTTTCTTT.

V gene TRBV5-1 combines with J gene TRBJ1-1, with 7 bases fitting TRBD1. The germline gives CDR1 SGHRS, CDR2 YFSETQ. V dropped 0 bases and J dropped 3; count of bases not matched to a gene: 5. The CDR3 length is 15 residues. The CDR3 bases are TGCGCCAGCAGCTTGGTAGTACAGGGGTACACTGAAGCTTTCTTT. This translates into CASSLVVQGYTEAFF. Full variable domain (remainder filled in from reference TRBV5-1 and TRBJ1-1): KAGVTQTPRYLIKTRGQQVTLSCSPISGHRSVSWYQQTPGQGLQFLFEYFSETQRNKGNFPGRFSGRQFSNSRSEMNVSTLELGDSALYLCASSLVVQGYTEAFFGQGTRLTVV.

This clone appeared once. The chain recombines TRBV7-3 with TRBJ2-1, with 9 bases identical to TRBD1. Germline CDR1 and CDR2: SGHTA and FQGTGA. CDR3 length: 16 amino acids. With 1 base clipped from V and 8 bases from J, the junction kept 9 bases outside the gene matches. This CDR3 is CASSLIGTGNRDEQFF. CDR3 nucleotide sequence: TGTGCCAGCAGCTTAATAGGGACAGGGAATAGGGATGAGCAGTTCTTC.

This chain joins TRBV5-1 and TRBJ1-1; tentative D call: TRBD1 (5 bases). The germline gives CDR1 SGHRS, CDR2 YFSETQ. Trimming shortened V by 0 bases and J by 5 bases, and 11 bases separated the two germline ends. This CDR3 is built from 14 residues. The CDR3 region has the DNA TGCGCCAGCAGCTTGGCAGGGATGAGGACTGAAGCTTTCTTT. Protein sequence: CASSLAGMRTEAFF.

V and J are TRBV9 and TRBJ2-7, with TRBD2 identical over 10 bases. CDR3 length: 18 residues. V lost 0 bases to trimming and J lost 5 bases; unmatched junction nucleotides: 14. Germline V gene sequence: CDR1 SGDLS, CDR2 YYNGEE. Written as DNA, the CDR3 is TGTGCCAGCAGCGTAGGGTCTAGCGGGAGTCTCGTTACGGACGAGCAGTACTTC. Translation: CASSVGSSGSLVTDEQYF. Looking up the rest from reference TRBV9 and TRBJ2-7 gives the full variable domain: DSGVTQTPKHLITATGQRVTLRCSPRSGDLSVYWYQQSLDQGLQFLIQYYNGEERAKGNILERFSAQQFPDLHSELNLSSLELGDSALYFCASSVGSSGSLVTDEQYFGPGTRLTVT.

The chain recombines TRBV11-2 with TRBJ1-5, with 8 bases that match TRBD1. Per the germline V gene, CDR1 is SGHAT and CDR2 is FQNNGV. V lost 5 bases to trimming and J lost 7 bases; unmatched junction nucleotides: 4. CDR3 length equals 13 residues. CDR3 in DNA: TGTGCCAGCAGCGCAACAGGGGGACAGCCCCAGCATTTT. Encoded protein: CASSATGGQPQHF.

The chain combines TRBV10-3 with TRBJ1-3; perhaps TRBD1 as D (5 bases). Germline V gives CDR1 ENHRY, CDR2 SYGVKD. The CDR3 has 15 amino acids. V lost 3 bases, J lost 4 bases, and 13 bases lay in between. The CDR3 here is CAISDRIGGGNTIYF. The CDR3 region has the DNA TGTGCCATCAGTGATAGGATCGGGGGGGGAAACACCATATATTTT.

This chain connects TRBV25-1 to TRBJ2-7; 8 bases align to TRBD1. The CDR3 spans 15 residues. V gave up 2 bases and J gave up 4 bases; unmatched junction bases: 7. CDR1 is MGHDK, CDR2 SYGVNS, per germline. CDR3 sequence (DNA): TGTGCCAGCAGTGAAGCGGGACAGGTAGATTACGAGCAGTACTTC. Translated, it gives CASSEAGQVDYEQYF.

The rearrangement joins TRBV7-9 to TRBJ1-3; D remains unclear. The CDR3 consists of 15 residues. Per germline, CDR1 SEHNR and CDR2 FQNEAQ (reference sequence). Trimming removed 4 bases from V and 4 bases from J, with 14 bases in between. The CDR3 reads CASSSPRGKGNTIYF. CDR3 nucleotides: TGTGCCAGCAGCTCCCCGAGAGGGAAAGGAAACACCATATATTTT. The entire variable domain, with the rest obtained from reference TRBV7-9 and TRBJ1-3, is as follows: DTGVSQNPRHKITKRGQNVTFRCDPISEHNRLYWYRQTLGQGPEFLTYFQNEAQLEKSRLLSDRFSAERPKGSFSTLEIQRTEQGDSAMYLCASSSPRGKGNTIYFGEGSWLTVV.

The chain recombines TRBV11-1 with TRBJ2-3, with TRBD2 matching 9 bases. The germline V gene has CDR1 SGHAT and CDR2 FQDESV (reference sequence). The CDR3 is made up of 16 amino acids. The V and J ends lost 5 bases and 2 bases, in that order; junction bases with no gene match: 8. The CDR3 DNA reads TGTGCCAGCAGCCCCTCCCTAGCGGGAATCACAGATACGCAGTATTTT. Translation gives CASSPSLAGITDTQYF.

This clone was observed a few times. The chain carries TRBV9 and TRBJ2-7; 10 positions match TRBD2. From germline, CDR1 is SGDLS and CDR2 YYNGEE. Trimming cost V 0 bases and J 4 bases; bases outside gene matches: 1. The CDR3 totals 14 residues. In nucleotides, the CDR3 is TGTGCCAGCAGCGTAGCTAGCGGGGGTTACGAGCAGTACTTC. This translates into CASSVASGGYEQYF.

The genes are TRBV6-5 and TRBJ2-1; 8 nucleotides agree with TRBD1. Germline-derived CDR1 and CDR2 are MNHEY and SVGAGI. Germline trimming cut 6 bases from V and 4 bases from J; bases unmatched to any gene: 2. The CDR3 covers 13 residues. As DNA, the CDR3 is TGTGCCAGCAGCCGGGACAGGTACAATGAGCAGTTCTTC. This sequence encodes CASSRDRYNEQFF.

This chain connects TRBV19 to TRBJ2-3, with 8 bases aligning to TRBD2. The CDR3 runs 15 residues. From germline, CDR1 is LNHDA and CDR2 SQIVND (reference sequence). J was trimmed by 4 bases and V by 1 base; bases with no gene match: 4. The CDR3 protein is CASSIVPGGSDTQYF. The CDR3 bases are TGTGCCAGTAGTATAGTTCCGGGAGGGTCAGATACGCAGTATTTT.

This chain joins TRBV5-1 and TRBJ2-4, with unresolved D. The CDR3 is made up of 11 amino acids. V lost 4 bases to trimming and J lost 5 bases, with 4 bases between them. Germline V gene data show CDR1 as SGHRS and CDR2 as YFSETQ. The CDR3 sequence is CASSAENIQYF. In DNA, the CDR3 is TGCGCCAGCAGCGCAGAAAACATTCAGTACTTC.

The J gene is TRBJ1-1, the V gene TRBV5-1, with D possibly TRBD1 on 5 matching bases. Per the germline V gene, CDR1 is SGHRS and CDR2 is YFSETQ. V lost 4 bases to trimming and J lost 5 bases, with 15 bases between them. The CDR3 sequence is 14 residues long. CDR3: CASSNGGGVTEAFF. Written as DNA, the CDR3 is TGCGCCAGCAGCAACGGCGGGGGGGTAACTGAAGCTTTCTTT.

This clone was observed a handful of times. The CDR3 region is CASSANPTNEKLFF. CDR3 nucleotide sequence: TGCGCCAGCAGCGCGAATCCAACTAATGAAAAACTGTTTTTT. V usage is TRBV5-1 and J usage is TRBJ1-4; D is unclear. This CDR3 is 14 amino acids long. Trimming took off 4 bases at V and 0 bases at J, with 7 bases between the two ends. Looked up from germline, CDR1 is SGHRS and CDR2 is YFSETQ.

V and J are TRBV18 and TRBJ1-1; tentative D call: TRBD1 (6 bases). The germline V gene encodes CDR1 KGHSH and CDR2 LQKENI. The CDR3 has 14 residues. The V gene lost 2 bases and the J gene lost 8 bases, with 15 bases spanning the gap. The CDR3 here is CASSPSQGRFEAFF. In DNA, the CDR3 is TGTGCCAGCTCACCAAGCCAGGGGCGTTTCGAAGCTTTCTTT.

The chain joins TRBV4-3 to TRBJ1-2; a weak D match, TRBD1 (6 bases). The CDR3 is 14 residues long. Germline loops: CDR1 LGHNA, CDR2 YSLEER. V dropped 0 bases and J dropped 4 bases, with 9 bases sitting between them. CDR3 amino acids: CASSQDWGPYGYTF. As DNA, the CDR3 is TGCGCCAGCAGCCAAGATTGGGGGCCCTATGGCTACACCTTC.

The J gene is TRBJ1-2, the V gene TRBV6-5; D unclear. Per the germline V gene, CDR1 is MNHEY and CDR2 is SVGAGI. The CDR3 length is 15 residues. V was clipped by 7 bases and J by 1 base, with 16 bases between them. CDR3 DNA sequence: TGTGCCAGCAAGAATAGAGGAGCTCGTAACTATGGCTACACCTTC. It translates to CASKNRGARNYGYTF.